The sequence of this T cell receptor (beta chain) was determined in a study of post-analysis software for immune sequencing data. Study background: Relapsing-remitting, secondary progressive and progressive-relapsing multiple sclerosis courses were included.

Presence of unique molecular identifiers characterized the TCR beta cDNA libraries. TCRdb fed the PCR reads into MiXCR, producing one record per CDR3 protein. The sample yields 800,000 to 950,000 distinct CDR3 sequences, about 53% seen once. Comment on this clonotype: Its specificity is unknown.

CDR1 is SQVTM and CDR2 is ANQGSEA in the germline V gene. Trimming removed 5 bases at V and 5 bases at J, with 18 bases between. The CDR3 is 14 amino acids. General study findings and limits: Compared with controls, patients had more of five TRBV segments, including TRBV5-6, TRBV5-1 and TRBV20-1. Co-batched samples clustered tightly together by F measure. Normalized Chao1 diversity in multiple sclerosis patients fell significantly below that of controls.

This chain joins TRBV29-1 and TRBJ1-1; no reliable D call. Sequencing was done on a sample of blood. The sequence was obtained from a girl under 18 with multiple sclerosis. CDR3 protein: CSVLKTTGWTEAFF. The CDR3 DNA follows: TGCAGCGTTCTGAAGACTACGGGTTGGACTGAAGCTTTCTTT. The full variable domain, rest sourced from reference TRBV29-1 and TRBJ1-1, is SAVISQKPSRDICQRGTSLTIQCQVDSQVTMMFWYRQQPGQSLTLIATANQGSEATYESGFVIDKFPISRPNLTFSTLTVSNMSPEDSSIYLCSVLKTTGWTEAFFGQGTRLTVV.